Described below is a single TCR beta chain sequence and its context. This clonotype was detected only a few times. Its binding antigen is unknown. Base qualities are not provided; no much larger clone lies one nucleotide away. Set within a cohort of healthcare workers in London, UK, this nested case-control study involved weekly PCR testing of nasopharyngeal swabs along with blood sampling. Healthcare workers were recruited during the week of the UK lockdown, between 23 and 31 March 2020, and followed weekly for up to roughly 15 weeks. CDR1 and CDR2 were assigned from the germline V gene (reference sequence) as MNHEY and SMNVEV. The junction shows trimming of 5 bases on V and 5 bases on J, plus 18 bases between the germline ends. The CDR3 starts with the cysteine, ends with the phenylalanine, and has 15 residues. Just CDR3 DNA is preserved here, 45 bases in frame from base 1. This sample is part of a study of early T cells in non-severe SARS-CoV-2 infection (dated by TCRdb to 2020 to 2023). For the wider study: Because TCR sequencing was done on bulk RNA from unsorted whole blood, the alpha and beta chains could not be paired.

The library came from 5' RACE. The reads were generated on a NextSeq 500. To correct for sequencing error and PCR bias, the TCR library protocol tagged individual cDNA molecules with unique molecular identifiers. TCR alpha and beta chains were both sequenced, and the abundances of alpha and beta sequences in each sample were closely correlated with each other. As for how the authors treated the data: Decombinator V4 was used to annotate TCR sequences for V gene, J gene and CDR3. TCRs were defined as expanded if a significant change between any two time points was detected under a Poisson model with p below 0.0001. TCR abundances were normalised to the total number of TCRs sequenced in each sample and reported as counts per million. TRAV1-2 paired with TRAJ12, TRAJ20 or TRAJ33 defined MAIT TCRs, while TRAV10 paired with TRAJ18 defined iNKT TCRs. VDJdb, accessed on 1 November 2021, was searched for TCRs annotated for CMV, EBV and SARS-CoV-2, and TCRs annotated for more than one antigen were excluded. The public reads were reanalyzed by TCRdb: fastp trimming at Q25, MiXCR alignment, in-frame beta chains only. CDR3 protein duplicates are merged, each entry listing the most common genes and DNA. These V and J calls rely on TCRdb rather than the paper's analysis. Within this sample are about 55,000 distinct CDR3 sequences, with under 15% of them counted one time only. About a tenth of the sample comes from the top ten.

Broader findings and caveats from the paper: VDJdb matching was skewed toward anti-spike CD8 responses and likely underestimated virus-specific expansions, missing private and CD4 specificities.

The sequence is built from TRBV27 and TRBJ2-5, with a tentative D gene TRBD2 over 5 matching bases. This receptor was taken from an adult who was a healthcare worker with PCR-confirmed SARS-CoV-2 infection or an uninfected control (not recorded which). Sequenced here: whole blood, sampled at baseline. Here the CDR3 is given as CASSLRTPRRETQYF. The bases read TGTGCCAGCAGTCTCCGGACTCCCCGGAGGGAGACCCAGTACTTC.